This T cell receptor beta chain derives from a study of technical replicates of blood from a few donors. With 6 bases clipped from V and 1 base from J, the junction kept 7 bases outside the gene matches. The CDR3 totals 15 residues. Germline CDR1 is MNHEY and CDR2 is SVGAGI. Data came from immunoSEQ multiplex PCR; TCRdb stores just in-frame clones and leaves some out. Counted here are around 67,000 clones, more than 75% occurring once; the ten biggest clones make up 4% to 6%. J is TRBJ2-7 and V is TRBV6-5; 9 bases map to TRBD1. The clonotype originates from a human donor in good health. Some clones in this sample may be carry-over from other donors' samples. Sequencing was done on a sample of PBMCs. Here the CDR3 DNA reads TGTGCCAGCAGGAAGGGGACAGGGCGTTCCTACGAGCAGTACTTC. Translated, it gives CASRKGTGRSYEQYF.